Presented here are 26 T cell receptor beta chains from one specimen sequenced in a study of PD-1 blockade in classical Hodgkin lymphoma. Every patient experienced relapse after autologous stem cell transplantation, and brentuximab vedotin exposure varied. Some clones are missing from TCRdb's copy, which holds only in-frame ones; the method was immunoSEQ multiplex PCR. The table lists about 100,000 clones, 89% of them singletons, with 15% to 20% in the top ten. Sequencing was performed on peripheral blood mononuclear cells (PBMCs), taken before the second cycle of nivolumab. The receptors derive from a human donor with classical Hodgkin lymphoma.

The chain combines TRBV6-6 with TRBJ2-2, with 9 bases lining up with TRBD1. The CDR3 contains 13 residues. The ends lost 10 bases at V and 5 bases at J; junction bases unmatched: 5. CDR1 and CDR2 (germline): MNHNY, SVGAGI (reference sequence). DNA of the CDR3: TGTGCCACGGGGACAGGGCAGACCGGGGAGCTGTTTTTT. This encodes CATGTGQTGELFF.

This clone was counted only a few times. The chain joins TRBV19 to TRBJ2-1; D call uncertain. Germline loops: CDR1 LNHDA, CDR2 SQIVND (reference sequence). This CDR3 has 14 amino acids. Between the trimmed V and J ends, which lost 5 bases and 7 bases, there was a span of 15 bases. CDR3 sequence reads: CASSLDLPGNEQFF. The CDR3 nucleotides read TGTGCCAGTAGTCTCGACTTACCCGGGAATGAGCAGTTCTTC. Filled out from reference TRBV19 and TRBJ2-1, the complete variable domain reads DGGITQSPKYLFRKEGQNVTLSCEQNLNHDAMYWYRQDPGQGLRLIYYSQIVNDFQKGDIAEGYSVSREKKESFPLTVTSAQKNPTAFYLCASSLDLPGNEQFFGPGTRLTVL.

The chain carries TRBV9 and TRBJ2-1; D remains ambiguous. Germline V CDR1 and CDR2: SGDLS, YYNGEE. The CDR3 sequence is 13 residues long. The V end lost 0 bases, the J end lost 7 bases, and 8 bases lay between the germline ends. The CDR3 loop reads CASSVDVGNEQFF. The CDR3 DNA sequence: TGTGCCAGCAGCGTAGACGTTGGGAATGAGCAGTTCTTC.

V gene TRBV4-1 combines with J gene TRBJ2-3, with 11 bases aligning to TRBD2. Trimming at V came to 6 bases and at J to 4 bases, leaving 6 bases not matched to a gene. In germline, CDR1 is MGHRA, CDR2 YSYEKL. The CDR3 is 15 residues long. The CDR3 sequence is CASSLVAGGSDTQYF. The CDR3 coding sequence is TGCGCCAGCAGTCTCGTAGCGGGAGGGTCAGATACGCAGTATTTT.

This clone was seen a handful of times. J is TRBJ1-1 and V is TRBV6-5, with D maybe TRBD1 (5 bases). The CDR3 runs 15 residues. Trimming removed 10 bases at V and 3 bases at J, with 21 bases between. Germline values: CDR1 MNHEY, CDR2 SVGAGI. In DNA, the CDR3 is TGTGCCATCGGAGAGACCGGGACCGAGCACACTGAAGCTTTCTTT. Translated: CAIGETGTEHTEAFF.

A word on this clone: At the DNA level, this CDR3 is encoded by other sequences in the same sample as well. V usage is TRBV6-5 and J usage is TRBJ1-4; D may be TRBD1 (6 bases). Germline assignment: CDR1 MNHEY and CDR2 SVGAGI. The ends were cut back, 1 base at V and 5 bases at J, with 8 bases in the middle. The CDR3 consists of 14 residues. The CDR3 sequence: CASSYLQGNEKLFF. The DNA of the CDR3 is TGTGCCAGCAGTTACTTACAGGGAAATGAAAAACTGTTTTTT.

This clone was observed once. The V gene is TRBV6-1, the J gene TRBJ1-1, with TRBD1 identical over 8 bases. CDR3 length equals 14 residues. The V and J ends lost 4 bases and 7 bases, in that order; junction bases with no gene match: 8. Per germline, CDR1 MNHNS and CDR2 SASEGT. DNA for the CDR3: TGTGCCAGCAGTGCCAGGGGGCCATCCCTTGAAGCTTTCTTT. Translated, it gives CASSARGPSLEAFF.

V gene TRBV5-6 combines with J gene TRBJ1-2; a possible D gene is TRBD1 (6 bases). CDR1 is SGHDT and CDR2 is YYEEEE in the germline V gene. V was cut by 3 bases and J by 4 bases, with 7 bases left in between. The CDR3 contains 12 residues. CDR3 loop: CASSSDSYGYTF. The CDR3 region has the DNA TGTGCCAGCAGCTCGGACAGCTATGGCTACACCTTC.

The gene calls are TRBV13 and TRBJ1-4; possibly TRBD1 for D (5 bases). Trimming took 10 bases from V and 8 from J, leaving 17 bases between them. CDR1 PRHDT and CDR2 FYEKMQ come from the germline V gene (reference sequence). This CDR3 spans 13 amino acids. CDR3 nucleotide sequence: TGTGCCACCCCCAACGGAACAGGAGAAAAACTGTTTTTT. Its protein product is CATPNGTGEKLFF.

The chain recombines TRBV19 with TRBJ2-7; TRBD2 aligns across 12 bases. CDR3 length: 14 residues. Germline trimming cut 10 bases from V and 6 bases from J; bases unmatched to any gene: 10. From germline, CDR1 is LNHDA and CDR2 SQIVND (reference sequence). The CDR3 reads CATSTSGSNCEQYF. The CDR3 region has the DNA TGTGCCACATCGACTAGCGGGAGTAATTGCGAGCAGTACTTC.

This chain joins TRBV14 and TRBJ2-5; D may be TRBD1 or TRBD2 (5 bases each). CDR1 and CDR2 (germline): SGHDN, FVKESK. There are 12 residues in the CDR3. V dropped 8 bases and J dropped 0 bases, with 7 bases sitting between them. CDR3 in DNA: TGTGCCAGCCGAGGGGACCAAGAGACCCAGTACTTC. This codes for CASRGDQETQYF. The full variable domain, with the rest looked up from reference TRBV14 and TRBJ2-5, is EAGVTQFPSHSVIEKGQTVTLRCDPISGHDNLYWYRRVMGKEIKFLLHFVKESKQDESGMPNNRFLAERTGGTYSTLKVQPAELEDSGVYFCASRGDQETQYFGPGTRLLVL.

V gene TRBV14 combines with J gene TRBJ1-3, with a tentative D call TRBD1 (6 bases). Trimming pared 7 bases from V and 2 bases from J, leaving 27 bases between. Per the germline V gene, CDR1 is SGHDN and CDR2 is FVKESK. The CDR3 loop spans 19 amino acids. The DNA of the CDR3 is TGTGCCAGCATTCAGGAAGCAAAACTGGGGGACATGCCTGGAAACACCATATATTTT. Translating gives CASIQEAKLGDMPGNTIYF.

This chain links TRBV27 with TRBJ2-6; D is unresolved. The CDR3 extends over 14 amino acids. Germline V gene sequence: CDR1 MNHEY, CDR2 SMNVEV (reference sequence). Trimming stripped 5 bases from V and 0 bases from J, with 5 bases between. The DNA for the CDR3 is TGTGCCAGCAGTCCAGACTCTGGGGCCAACGTCCTGACTTTC. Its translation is CASSPDSGANVLTF.

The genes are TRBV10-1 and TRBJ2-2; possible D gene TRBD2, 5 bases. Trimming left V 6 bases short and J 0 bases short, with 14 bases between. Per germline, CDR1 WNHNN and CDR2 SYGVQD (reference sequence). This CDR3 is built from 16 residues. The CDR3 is CASSAGLLANTGELFF. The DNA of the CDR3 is TGCGCCAGCAGCGCCGGACTGCTCGCGAACACCGGGGAGCTGTTTTTT.

DNA for the CDR3: TGTGCCAGCAGCACTAATACTGGGGAAAAACTGTTTTTT. Protein sequence: CASSTNTGEKLFF. J is TRBJ1-4 and V is TRBV11-2; the D is unclear. CDR1 and CDR2 from the germline V gene are SGHAT and FQNNGV. The CDR3 length is 13 residues. The V gene lost 5 bases and the J gene lost 8 bases, with 12 bases spanning the gap. Full variable domain (remainder filled in from reference TRBV11-2 and TRBJ1-4): EAGVAQSPRYKIIEKRQSVAFWCNPISGHATLYWYQQILGQGPKLLIQFQNNGVVDDSQLPKDRFSAERLKGVDSTLKIQPAKLEDSAVYLCASSTNTGEKLFFGSGTQLSVL.

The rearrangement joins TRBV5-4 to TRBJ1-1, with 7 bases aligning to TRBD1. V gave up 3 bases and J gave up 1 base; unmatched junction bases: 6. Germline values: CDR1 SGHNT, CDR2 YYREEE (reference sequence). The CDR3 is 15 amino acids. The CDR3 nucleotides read TGTGCCAGCAGCTCGAGGGGGCGGGGGAACACTGAAGCTTTCTTT. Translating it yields CASSSRGRGNTEAFF.

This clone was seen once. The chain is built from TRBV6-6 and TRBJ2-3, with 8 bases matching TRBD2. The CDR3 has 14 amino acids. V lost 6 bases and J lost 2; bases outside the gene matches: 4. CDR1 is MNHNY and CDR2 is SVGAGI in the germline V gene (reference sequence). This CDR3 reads CASSRGGHTDTQYF. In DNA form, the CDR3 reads TGTGCCAGCAGCCGCGGGGGGCACACAGATACGCAGTATTTT.

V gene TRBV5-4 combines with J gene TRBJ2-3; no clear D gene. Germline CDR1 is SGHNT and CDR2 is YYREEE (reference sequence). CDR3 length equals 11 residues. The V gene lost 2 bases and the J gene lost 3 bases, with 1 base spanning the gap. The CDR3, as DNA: TGTGCCAGCAGCTTTACAGATACGCAGTATTTT. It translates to CASSFTDTQYF. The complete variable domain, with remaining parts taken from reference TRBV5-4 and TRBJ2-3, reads ETGVTQSPTHLIKTRGQQVTLRCSSQSGHNTVSWYQQALGQGPQFIFQYYREEENGRGNFPPRFSGLQFPNYSSELNVNALELDDSALYLCASSFTDTQYFGPGTRLTVL.

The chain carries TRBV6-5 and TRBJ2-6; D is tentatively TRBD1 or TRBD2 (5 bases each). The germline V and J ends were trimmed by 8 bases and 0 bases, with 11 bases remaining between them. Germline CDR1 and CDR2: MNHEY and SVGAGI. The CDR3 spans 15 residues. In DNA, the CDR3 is TGTGCCAGCGGTTTGGGACGCTCTGGGGCCAACGTCCTGACTTTC. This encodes CASGLGRSGANVLTF.

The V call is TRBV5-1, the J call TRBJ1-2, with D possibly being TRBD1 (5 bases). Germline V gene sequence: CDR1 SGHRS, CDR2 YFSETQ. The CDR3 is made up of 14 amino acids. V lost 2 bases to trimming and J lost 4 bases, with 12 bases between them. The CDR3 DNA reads TGCGCCAGCAGCTTAGGACGGGGGGGCTATGGCTACACCTTC. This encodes CASSLGRGGYGYTF.

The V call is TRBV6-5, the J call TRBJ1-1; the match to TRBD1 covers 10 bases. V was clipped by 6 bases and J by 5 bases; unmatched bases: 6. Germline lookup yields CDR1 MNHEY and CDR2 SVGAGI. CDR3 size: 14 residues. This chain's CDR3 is CASRPGTGVTEAFF. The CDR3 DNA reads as TGTGCCAGCAGGCCCGGGACAGGGGTAACTGAAGCTTTCTTT.

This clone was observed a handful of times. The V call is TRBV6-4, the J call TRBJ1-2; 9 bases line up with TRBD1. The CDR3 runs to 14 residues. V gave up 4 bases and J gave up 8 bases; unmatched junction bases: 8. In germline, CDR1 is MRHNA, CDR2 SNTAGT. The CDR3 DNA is TGTGCCAGCAGTGCCACCGGGACAGGGTTGGGCTACACCTTC. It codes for CASSATGTGLGYTF.

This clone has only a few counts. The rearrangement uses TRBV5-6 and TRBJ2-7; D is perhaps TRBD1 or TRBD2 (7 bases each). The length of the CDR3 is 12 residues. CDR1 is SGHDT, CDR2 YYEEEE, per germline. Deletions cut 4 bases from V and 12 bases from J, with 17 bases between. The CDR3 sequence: CASSLGGGQPYF. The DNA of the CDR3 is TGTGCCAGCAGCCTTGGGGGGGGACAGCCGTACTTC.

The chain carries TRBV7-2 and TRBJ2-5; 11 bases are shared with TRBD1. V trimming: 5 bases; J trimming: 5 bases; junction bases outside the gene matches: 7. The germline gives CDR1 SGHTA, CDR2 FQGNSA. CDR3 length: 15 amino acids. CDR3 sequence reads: CASSLWTGGPETQYF. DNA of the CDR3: TGTGCCAGCAGCCTATGGACAGGGGGCCCGGAGACCCAGTACTTC.

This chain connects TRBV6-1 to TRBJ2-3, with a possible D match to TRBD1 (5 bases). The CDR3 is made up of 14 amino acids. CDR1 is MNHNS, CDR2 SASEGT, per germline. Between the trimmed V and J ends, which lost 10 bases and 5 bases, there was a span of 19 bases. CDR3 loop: CAIQMAGLGDTQYF. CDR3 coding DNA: TGTGCCATCCAGATGGCAGGGTTGGGAGATACGCAGTATTTT.

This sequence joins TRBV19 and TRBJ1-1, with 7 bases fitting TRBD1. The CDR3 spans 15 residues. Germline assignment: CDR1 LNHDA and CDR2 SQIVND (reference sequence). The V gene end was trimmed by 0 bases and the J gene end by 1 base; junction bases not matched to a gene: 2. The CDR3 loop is CASSIDNRGNTEAFF. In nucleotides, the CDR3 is TGTGCCAGTAGTATAGATAACAGGGGGAACACTGAAGCTTTCTTT.